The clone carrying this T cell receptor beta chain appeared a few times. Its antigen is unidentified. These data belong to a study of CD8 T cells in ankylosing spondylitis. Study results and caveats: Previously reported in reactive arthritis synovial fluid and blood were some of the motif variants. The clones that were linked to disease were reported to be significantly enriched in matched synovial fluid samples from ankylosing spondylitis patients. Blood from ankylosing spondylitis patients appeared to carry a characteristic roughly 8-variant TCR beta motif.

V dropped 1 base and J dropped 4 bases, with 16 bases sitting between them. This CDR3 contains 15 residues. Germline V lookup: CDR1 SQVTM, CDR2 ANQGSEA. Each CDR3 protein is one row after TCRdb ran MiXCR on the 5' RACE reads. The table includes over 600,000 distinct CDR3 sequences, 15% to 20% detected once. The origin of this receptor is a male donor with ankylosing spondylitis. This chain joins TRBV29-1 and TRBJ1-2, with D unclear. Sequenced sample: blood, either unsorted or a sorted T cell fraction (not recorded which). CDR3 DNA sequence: TGCAGCGTTGAAGTAGCAGGAGGGAATGGCTATGGCTACACCTTC. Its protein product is CSVEVAGGNGYGYTF.